Listed here are 8 T cell receptor beta chains from one sample, sequenced in a study of T-cell memory formation after mild COVID-19. From the 5' RACE reads, TCRdb called clonotypes with MiXCR, one entry per CDR3 protein. The sample includes roughly 340,000 distinct CDR3 sequences, roughly 15% seen only once; the top ten take approximately 20%. What was sequenced was PBMCs or a T cell subset sorted from them (not recorded which). The origin of the receptors is a man aged 18 to 29 who had mild COVID-19 (a few samples of this study predate the infection). Cell type and time point are not known.

The rearrangement links TRBV10-3 to TRBJ2-7, with a weak D call TRBD2 (6 bases). V lost 10 bases and J lost 6, with 13 bases in between. CDR3 length: 11 amino acids. Germline V CDR1 and CDR2: ENHRY, SYGVKD. The CDR3 region is CATILAPEQYV. The CDR3 DNA reads as TGTGCCACGATACTAGCTCCCGAGCAGTACGTC.

The chain has TRBV6-5 and TRBJ2-7, with D possibly being TRBD2 (5 bases). Germline V lookup: CDR1 MNHEY, CDR2 SVGAGI. CDR3 size: 12 residues. The V gene lost 8 bases and the J gene lost 3 bases, with 11 bases spanning the gap. This chain's CDR3 is CASGRTGYEQYV. The CDR3 coding sequence is TGTGCCAGCGGCCGGACTGGCTACGAGCAGTACGTC.

The CDR3 here is CAISEWADTEAFF. The CDR3 DNA follows: TGTGCCATCAGTGAATGGGCAGATACTGAAGCTTTCTTT. V is TRBV10-3 and J is TRBJ1-1; D ambiguous. The CDR3 contains 13 residues. Trimming removed 3 bases at V and 5 bases at J, with 10 bases between. From germline, CDR1 is ENHRY and CDR2 SYGVKD.

In this sample, this clonotype turned up a few times. The V gene is TRBV7-9, the J gene TRBJ1-6, with D perhaps TRBD1 (5 bases). Trimming took 1 base from V and 8 from J, leaving 15 bases between them. This CDR3 comprises 16 residues. Germline V gene data show CDR1 as SEHNR and CDR2 as FQNEAQ (reference sequence). CDR3 sequence reads: CASSLDYGGAYSPLHF. The CDR3 DNA follows: TGTGCCAGCAGCTTAGATTATGGCGGGGCCTATTCACCCCTCCACTTT.

The J gene is TRBJ2-3, the V gene TRBV11-2; D unclear. This CDR3 region has 14 residues. V lost 5 bases and J 9 bases, leaving 18 bases between the germline ends. CDR1 and CDR2 (germline): SGHAT, FQNNGV. CDR3 DNA: TGTGCCAGCAGCCCCCCCGTGTGGCCCTTGACGCAGTATTTT. The encoded protein is CASSPPVWPLTQYF.

Only a few counts were recorded for this clonotype. This sequence joins TRBV28 and TRBJ2-7; TRBD1 aligns across 12 bases. With 9 bases clipped from V and 7 bases from J, the junction kept 7 bases outside the gene matches. The CDR3 loop spans 13 amino acids. Germline V lookup: CDR1 MDHEN, CDR2 SYDVKM. The CDR3 DNA sequence: TGTGCCAGTTGGGGACAGGGGGCGTGGGAGCAGTACTTC. Protein product: CASWGQGAWEQYF.

This chain connects TRBV3-1 to TRBJ2-5; D is unclear. The CDR3 is made up of 15 amino acids. Trimming removed 1 base from V and 5 bases from J, with 14 bases in between. Germline CDR1 reads LGHDT; CDR2 reads YNNKEL (reference sequence). CDR3 residues: CASSQGRFSRETQYF. CDR3 nucleotides: TGTGCCAGCAGCCAAGGGCGATTTAGCAGGGAGACCCAGTACTTC.

The rearrangement uses TRBV4-1 and TRBJ1-4, with TRBD1 as a possible D gene (5 bases). V was pared by 1 base and J by 7 bases, with 16 bases between. Per germline, CDR1 MGHRA and CDR2 YSYEKL. This CDR3 has 16 amino acids. CDR3 nucleotides: TGCGCCAGCAGCCAAGGTGTGGCAGGGCGGGGTGAAAAACTGTTTTTT. This gives the protein CASSQGVAGRGEKLFF.